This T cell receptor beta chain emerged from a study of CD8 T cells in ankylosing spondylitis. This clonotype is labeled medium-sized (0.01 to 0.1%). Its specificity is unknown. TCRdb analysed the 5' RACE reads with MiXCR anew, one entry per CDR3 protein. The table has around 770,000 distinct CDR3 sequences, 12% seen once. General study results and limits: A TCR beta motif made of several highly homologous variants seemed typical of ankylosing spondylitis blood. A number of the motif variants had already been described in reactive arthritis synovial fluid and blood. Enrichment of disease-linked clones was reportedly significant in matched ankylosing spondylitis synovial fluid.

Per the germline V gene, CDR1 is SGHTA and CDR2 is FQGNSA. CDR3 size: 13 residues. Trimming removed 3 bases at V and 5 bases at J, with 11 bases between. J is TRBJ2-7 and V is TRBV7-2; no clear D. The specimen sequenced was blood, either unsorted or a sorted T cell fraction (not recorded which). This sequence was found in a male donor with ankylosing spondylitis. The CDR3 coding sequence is TGTGCCAGCAGCTTCTGGGCTGGGCACGAGCAGTACTTC. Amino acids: CASSFWAGHEQYF.